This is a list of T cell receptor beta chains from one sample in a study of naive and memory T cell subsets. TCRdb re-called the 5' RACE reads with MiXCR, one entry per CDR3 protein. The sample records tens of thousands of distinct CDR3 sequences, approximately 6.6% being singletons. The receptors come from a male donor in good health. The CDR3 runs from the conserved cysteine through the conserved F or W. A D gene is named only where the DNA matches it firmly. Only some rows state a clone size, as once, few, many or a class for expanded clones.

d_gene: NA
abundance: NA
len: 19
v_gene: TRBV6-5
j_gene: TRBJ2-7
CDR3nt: TGTGCCAGCACTAATACACCCGTCGGAGGTGGGACTGAGACCTACGAGCAGTACTTC
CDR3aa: CASTNTPVGGGTETYEQYF

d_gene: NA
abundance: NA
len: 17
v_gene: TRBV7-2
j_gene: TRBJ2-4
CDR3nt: TGTGCCAGCAGCCATGGGGAGGTAGGGCTGGCCAAAAACATTCAGTACTTC
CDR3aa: CASSHGEVGLAKNIQYF

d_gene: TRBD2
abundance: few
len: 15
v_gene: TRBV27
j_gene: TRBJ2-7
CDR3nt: TGTGCCAGCAGTTCGGCGGGAGCGGGCTCCTACGAGCAGTACTTC
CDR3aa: CASSSAGAGSYEQYF

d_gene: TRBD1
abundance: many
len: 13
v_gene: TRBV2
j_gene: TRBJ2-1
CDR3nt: TGTGCCAGCAGCCGGGACAGGGTCGATGAGCAGTTCTTC
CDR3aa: CASSRDRVDEQFF

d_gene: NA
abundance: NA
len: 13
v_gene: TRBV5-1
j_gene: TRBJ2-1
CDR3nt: TGCGCCAGCAGCTTAAGGTCCCCTAATGAGCAGTTCTTC
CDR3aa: CASSLRSPNEQFF

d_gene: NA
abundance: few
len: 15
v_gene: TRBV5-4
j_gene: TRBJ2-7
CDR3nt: TGTGCCAGCAGACCTGGGAAGGGGCCTTCCTACGAGCAGTACTTC
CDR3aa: CASRPGKGPSYEQYF

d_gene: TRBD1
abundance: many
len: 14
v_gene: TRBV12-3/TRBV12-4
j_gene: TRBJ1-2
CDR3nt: TGTGCCAGCAGCTCTACCCCCGGACAGGGCAGCTACACCTTC
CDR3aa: CASSSTPGQGSYTF

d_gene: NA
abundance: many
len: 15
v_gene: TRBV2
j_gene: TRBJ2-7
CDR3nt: TGTGCCAGCAGTCCTTGGCAGGTTGCCTCCTACGAGCAGTACTTC
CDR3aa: CASSPWQVASYEQYF

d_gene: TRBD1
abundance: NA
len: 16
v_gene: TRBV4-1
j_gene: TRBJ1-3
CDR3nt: TGCGCCAGCAGCCCCGGACAGGGGTACTCTGGAAACACCATATATTTT
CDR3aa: CASSPGQGYSGNTIYF

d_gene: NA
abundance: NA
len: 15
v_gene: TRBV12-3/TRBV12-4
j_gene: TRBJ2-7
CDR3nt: TGTGCCAGCAGGTGGACGGGGGCGAAATCCTACGAGCAGTACTTC
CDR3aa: CASRWTGAKSYEQYF

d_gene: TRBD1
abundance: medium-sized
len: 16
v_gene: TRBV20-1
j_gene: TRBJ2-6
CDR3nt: TGCAGTGCTAGCTGGGGACAGCCCTCTGGGGCCAACGTCCTGACTTTC
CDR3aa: CSASWGQPSGANVLTF

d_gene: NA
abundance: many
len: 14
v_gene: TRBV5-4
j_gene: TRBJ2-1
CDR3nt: TGTGCCAGCAGCGAAAAACGGGGGACCCGCGAGCAGTTCTTC
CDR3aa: CASSEKRGTREQFF

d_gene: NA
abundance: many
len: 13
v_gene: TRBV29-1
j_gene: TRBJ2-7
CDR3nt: TGCAGCCGGGACAGCGGAGGGACCTACGAGCAGTACTTC
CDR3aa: CSRDSGGTYEQYF

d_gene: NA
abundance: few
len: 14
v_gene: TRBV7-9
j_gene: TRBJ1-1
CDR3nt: TGTGCCAGCAGCTTAGCGGCGCTGAACACTGAAGCTTTCTTT
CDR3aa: CASSLAALNTEAFF

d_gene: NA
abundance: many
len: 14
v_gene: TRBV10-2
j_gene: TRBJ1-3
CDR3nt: TGCGCCAGCAGTCCTCAAGACTCTGGAAACACCATATATTTT
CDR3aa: CASSPQDSGNTIYF

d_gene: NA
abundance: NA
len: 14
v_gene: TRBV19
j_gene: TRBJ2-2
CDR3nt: TGTGCCAGTAGTATAGTTTGGGGGACCGGGGAGCTGTTTTTT
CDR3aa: CASSIVWGTGELFF

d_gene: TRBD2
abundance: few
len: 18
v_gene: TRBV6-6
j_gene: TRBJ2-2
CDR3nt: TGTGCCAGCAGTTCATATAGCGGGAGGGCCTGGGTCACCGGGGAGCTGTTTTTT
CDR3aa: CASSSYSGRAWVTGELFF

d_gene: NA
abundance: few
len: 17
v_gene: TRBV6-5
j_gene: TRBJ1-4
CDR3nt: TGTGCCAGCAGTTACCTGACCTCCGGGACGGAAAATGAAAAACTGTTTTTT
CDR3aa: CASSYLTSGTENEKLFF

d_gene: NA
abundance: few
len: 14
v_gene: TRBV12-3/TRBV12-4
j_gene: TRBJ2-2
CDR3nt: TGTGCCAGCAGGATCGATCGAGTCACCGGGGAGCTGTTTTTT
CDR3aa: CASRIDRVTGELFF

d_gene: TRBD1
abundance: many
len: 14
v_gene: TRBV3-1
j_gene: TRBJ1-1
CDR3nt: TGTGCCAGCAGCCAAGGGAACAGGGGGACTGAAGCTTTCTTT
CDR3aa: CASSQGNRGTEAFF

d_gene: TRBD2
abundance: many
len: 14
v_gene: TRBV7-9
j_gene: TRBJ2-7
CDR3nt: TGTGCCAGCAGCTTGGGGCGGGAGTCCTACGAGCAGTACTTC
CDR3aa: CASSLGRESYEQYF

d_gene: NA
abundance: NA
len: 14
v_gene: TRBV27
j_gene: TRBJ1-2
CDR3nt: TGTGCCAGCAGTTTCCAAGGGGGGGGCTATGGCTACACCTTC
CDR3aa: CASSFQGGGYGYTF

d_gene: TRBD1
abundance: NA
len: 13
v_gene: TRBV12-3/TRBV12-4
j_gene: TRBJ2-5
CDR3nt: TGTGCCAGCAGTCGAGGACAGGGGGAGACCCAGTACTTC
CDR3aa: CASSRGQGETQYF

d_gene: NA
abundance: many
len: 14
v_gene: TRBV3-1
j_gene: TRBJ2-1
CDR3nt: TGTGCCAGCAGCGCGGAGATGGGGCGCAATGAGCAGTTCTTC
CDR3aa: CASSAEMGRNEQFF

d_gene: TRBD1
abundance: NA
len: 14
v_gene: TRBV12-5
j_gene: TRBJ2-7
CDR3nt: TGTGCTAGTGGTTTTGGGGACAGCCTCTACGAGCAGTACTTC
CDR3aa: CASGFGDSLYEQYF

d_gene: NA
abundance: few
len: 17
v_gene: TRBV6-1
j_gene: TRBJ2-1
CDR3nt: TGTGCCAGCAGTGTCCAGTCTGGACACAAATACTACAATGAGCAGTTCTTC
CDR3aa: CASSVQSGHKYYNEQFF

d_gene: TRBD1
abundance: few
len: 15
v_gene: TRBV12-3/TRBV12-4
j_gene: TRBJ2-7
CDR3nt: TGTGCCAGCAGCCCGGACAGGGCCTCCTCCTACGAGCAGTACTTC
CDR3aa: CASSPDRASSYEQYF

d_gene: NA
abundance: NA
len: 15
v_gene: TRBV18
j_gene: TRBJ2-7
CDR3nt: TGTGCCAGCTCACCGGTGGGACTTTCCGCGAACGAGCAGTACTTC
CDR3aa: CASSPVGLSANEQYF

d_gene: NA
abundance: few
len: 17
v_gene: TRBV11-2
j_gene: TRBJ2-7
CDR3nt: TGTGCCAGCAGCTTAGTGCTGGCGGGACAGCACTCCTACGAGCAGTACTTC
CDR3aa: CASSLVLAGQHSYEQYF

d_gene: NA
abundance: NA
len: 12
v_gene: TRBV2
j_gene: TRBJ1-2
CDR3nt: TGTGCCAGCAGTGAAGAGGAATATGGCTACACCTTC
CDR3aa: CASSEEEYGYTF

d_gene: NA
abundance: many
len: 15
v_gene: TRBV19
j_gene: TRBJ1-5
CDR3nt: TGTGCCAGTAGTTGGCAGACAGAGGGCAATCAGCCCCAGCATTTT
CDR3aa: CASSWQTEGNQPQHF

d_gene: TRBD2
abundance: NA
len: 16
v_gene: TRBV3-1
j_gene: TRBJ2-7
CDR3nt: TGTGCCAGCAGCGGTAATTTTAGCGGGAGGGACCACGAGCAGTACTTC
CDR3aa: CASSGNFSGRDHEQYF

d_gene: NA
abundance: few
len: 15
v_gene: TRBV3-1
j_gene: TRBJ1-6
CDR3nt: TGTGCCAGCAGCTCCGGGTTCGTGGGATTTCTGACCCTCCACTTT
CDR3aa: CASSSGFVGFLTLHF

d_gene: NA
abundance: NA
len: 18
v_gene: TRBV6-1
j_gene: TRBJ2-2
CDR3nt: TGTGCCAGCAGTGAAGGATTTCGTGAGGGAACGAGCACCGGGGAGCTGTTTTTT
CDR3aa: CASSEGFREGTSTGELFF

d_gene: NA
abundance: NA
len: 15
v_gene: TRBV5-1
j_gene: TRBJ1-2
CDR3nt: TGCGCCAGCAGCATCGTAACAGGAGAGAACTATGGCTACACCTTC
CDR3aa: CASSIVTGENYGYTF

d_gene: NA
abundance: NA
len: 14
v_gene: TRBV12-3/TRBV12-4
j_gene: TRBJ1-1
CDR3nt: TGTGCCAGCAGCATCCCCTTTGAGGGGACTGAAGCTTTCTTT
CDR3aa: CASSIPFEGTEAFF

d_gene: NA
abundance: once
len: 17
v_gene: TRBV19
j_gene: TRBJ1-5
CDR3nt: TGTGCCAGTAGTATTACCCTAACATCAGGCATCAGTCAGCCCCAGCATTTT
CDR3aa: CASSITLTSGISQPQHF

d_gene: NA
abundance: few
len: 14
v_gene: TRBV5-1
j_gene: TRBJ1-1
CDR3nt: TGCGCCAGCAGCGCCCACCTGTTCGACACTGAAGCTTTCTTT
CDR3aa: CASSAHLFDTEAFF

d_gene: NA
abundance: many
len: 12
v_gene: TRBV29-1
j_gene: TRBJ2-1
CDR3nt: TGCAGCGTTGAAAGGGAGCACAATGAGCAGTTCTTC
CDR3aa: CSVEREHNEQFF

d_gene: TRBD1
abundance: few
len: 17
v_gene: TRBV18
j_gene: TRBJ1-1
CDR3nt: TGTGCCAGCTCACGTGAACAGGGGGCGGCGATGAACACTGAAGCTTTCTTT
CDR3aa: CASSREQGAAMNTEAFF

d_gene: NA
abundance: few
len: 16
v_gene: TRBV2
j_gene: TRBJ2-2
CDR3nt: TGTGCCAGCAGTGAGTTAGGGACGGGTAACACCGGGGAGCTGTTTTTT
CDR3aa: CASSELGTGNTGELFF

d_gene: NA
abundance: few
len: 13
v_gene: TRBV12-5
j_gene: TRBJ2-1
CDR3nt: TGTGCTAGTGCCGAAAGCTCCTACAATGAGCAGTTCTTC
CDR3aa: CASAESSYNEQFF

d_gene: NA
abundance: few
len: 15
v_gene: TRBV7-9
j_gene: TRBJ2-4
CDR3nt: TGTGCCAGCAGCCGAGGTGGAGCAGGAGGGGACATTCAGTACTTC
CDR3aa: CASSRGGAGGDIQYF

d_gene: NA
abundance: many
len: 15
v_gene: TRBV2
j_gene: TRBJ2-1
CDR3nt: TGTGCCAGCAGTGTGGGTTCTAGCTCCTACAATGAGCAGTTCTTC
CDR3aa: CASSVGSSSYNEQFF

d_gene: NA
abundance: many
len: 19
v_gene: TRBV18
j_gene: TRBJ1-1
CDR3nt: TGTGCCAGCTCACTTATGATGGGGGGCCCCCTTTCCGGTAACACTGAAGCTTTCTTT
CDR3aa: CASSLMMGGPLSGNTEAFF

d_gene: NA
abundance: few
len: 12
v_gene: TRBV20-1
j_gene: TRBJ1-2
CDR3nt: TGCAGTGCTACTCCAGGGTCCGGTGGCTACACCTTC
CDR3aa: CSATPGSGGYTF